This record looks at one T cell receptor (beta chain) sequence and its context. Its antigen is currently unknown. Per the original data handling: After removing out-of-frame reads, millions of distinct TCRbeta sequences remained. The protocol was immunoSEQ multiplex PCR, while the TCRdb copy is restricted to in-frame clones and leaves out a portion. That table supplies the V and J calls and clone size; D and trimming were determined from the DNA. The sample gives tens of thousands of clones, approximately 80% of which show up once; around 0.83% is in the top ten. Single viable CD3+CD4+CD8-CD45RO+ cells were sorted as the memory CD4+ T cells. The data stem from a study of memory CD4+ T cells and cytomegalovirus serostatus. Germline V gene data show CDR1 as SGHTA and CDR2 as FQGNSA. The CDR3 is 13 residues long. Trimming cost V 5 bases and J 3 bases, with 8 bases left between them. Study-level points and caveats: The CMV-associated TCR signature appears largely within the CD4+ memory repertoire. Repertoires predicted CMV serostatus with median bootstrapped AUC of about 0.95. CD4+ memory repertoires contained about two fifths of the 164 reported CMV TCRbeta sequences.

This TCR came from an adult in good health and CMV-seronegative. The V and J genes are TRBV7-2 and TRBJ1-5, with D unclear. The sample was memory CD4+ T cells from blood. This CDR3 is CASSPSPNQPQHF. CDR3 sequence (DNA): TGTGCCAGCAGCCCGAGCCCCAATCAGCCCCAGCATTTT.